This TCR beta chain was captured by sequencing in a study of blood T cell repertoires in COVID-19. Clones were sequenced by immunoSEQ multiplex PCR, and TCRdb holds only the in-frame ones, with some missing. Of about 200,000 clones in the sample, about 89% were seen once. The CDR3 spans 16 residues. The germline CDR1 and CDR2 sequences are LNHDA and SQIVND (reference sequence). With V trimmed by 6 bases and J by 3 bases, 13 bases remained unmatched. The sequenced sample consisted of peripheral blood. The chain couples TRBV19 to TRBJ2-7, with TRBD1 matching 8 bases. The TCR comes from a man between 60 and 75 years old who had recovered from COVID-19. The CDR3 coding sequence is TGTGCCAGTAGGAAATGGATGGGACAGGATTTCTACGAGCAGTACTTC. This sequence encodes CASRKWMGQDFYEQYF.